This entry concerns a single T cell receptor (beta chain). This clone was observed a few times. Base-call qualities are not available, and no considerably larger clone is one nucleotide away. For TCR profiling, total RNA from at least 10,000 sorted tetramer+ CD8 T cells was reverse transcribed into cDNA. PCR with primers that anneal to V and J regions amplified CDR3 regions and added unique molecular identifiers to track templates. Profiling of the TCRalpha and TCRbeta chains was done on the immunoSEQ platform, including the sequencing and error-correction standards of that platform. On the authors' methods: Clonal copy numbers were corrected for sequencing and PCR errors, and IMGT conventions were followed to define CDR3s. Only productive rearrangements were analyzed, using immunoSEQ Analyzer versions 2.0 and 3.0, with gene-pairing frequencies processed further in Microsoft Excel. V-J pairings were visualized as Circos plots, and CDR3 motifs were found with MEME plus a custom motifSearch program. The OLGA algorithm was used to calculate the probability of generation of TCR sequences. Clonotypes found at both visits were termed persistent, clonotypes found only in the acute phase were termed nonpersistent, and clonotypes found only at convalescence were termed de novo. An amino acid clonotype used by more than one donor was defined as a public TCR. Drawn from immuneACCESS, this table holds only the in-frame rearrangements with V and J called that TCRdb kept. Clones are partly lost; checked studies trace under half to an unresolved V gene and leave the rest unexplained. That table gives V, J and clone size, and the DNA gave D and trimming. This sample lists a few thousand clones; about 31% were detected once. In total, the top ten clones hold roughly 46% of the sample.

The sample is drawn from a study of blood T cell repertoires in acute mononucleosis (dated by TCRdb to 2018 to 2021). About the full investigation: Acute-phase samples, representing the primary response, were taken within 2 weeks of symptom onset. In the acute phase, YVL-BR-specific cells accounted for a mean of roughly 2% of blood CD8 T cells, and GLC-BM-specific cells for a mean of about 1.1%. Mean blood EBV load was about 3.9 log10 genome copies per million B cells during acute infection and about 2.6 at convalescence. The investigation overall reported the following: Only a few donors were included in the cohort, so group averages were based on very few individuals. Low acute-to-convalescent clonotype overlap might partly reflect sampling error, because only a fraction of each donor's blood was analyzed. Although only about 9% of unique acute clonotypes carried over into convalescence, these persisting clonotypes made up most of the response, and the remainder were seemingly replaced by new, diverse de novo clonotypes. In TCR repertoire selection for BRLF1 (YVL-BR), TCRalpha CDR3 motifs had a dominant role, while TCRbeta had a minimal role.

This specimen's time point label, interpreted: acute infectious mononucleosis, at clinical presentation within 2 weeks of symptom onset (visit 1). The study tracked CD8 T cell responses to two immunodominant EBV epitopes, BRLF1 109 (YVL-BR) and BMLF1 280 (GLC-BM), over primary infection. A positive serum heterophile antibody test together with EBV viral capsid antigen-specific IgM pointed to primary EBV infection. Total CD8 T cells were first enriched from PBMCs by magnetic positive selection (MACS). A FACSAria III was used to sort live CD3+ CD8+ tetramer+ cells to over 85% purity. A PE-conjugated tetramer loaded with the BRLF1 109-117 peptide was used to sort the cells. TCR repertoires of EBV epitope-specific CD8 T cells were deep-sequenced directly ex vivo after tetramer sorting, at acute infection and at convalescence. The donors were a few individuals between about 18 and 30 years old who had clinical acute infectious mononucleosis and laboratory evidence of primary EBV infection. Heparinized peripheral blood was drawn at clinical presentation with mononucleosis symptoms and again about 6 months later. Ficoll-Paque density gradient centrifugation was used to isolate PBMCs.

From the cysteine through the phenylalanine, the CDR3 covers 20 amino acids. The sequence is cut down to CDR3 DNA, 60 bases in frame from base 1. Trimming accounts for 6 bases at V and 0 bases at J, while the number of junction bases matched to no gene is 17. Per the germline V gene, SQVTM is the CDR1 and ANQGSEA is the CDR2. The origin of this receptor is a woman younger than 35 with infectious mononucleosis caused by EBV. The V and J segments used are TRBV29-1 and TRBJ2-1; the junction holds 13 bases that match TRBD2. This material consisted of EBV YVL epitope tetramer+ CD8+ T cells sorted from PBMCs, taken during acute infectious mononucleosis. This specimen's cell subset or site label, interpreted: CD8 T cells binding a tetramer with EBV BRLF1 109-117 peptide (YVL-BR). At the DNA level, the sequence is TGCAGCGTAGGAGGGGGGTCCGGGACTAGCGGGGCATACTCCTACAATGAGCAGTTCTTC. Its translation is CSVGGGSGTSGAYSYNEQFF.